This T cell receptor (beta chain) was identified in a study of beta chain features in type 1 diabetes. CDR1 and CDR2 from the germline V gene are SNHLY and FYNNEI. The CDR3 totals 13 residues. The V gene end was trimmed by 6 bases and the J gene end by 7 bases; junction bases not matched to a gene: 4. Points on this clone: As yet, its antigen is unknown.

Purity (above 95%) was reached by all sorted populations. The entirety of the isolated RNA underwent reverse transcription, so expressed TCRB transcripts were sequenced. TCRdb's copy holds only in-frame clones and misses some; the assay was immunoSEQ multiplex PCR. The sample consists of hundreds of thousands of clones, more than 9% of them appearing once. Broader study findings: Shortening that was moderate but significant affected the TCRB CDR3s of Type 1 diabetes patients in all four CD4+ subsets. In these data, an HLA type influence on TCRB rearrangement remained unresolved. Using cDNA template may skew counts toward highly expressing activated cells.

This receptor was taken from a woman under 30 in good health. The sequenced sample was naive CD4+ T cells from blood. The V call is TRBV2, the J call TRBJ1-5; 9 bases match TRBD1. Here the CDR3 reads CASRGTGSQPQHF. CDR3 nucleotides: TGTGCCAGCAGGGGGACAGGGAGCCAGCCCCAGCATTTT. The whole variable domain, remainder taken from reference TRBV2 and TRBJ1-5, is EPEVTQTPSHQVTQMGQEVILRCVPISNHLYFYWYRQILGQKVEFLVSFYNNEISEKSEIFDDQFSVERPDGSNFTLKIRSTKLEDSAMYFCASRGTGSQPQHFGDGTRLSIL.